This T cell receptor beta chain is drawn from a study of CD8+ T cells in alopecia areata. Background on the study: In an open-label trial, patients got 5 to 10 mg tofacitinib twice daily. Severity scoring for treated patients was based on the percentage of affected scalp area.

The CDR3 is 14 amino acids. The V end lost 4 bases, the J end lost 0 bases, and 9 bases lay between the germline ends. Germline V gene lookup returns CDR1 LNHDA and CDR2 SQIVND (reference sequence). For this clone: Antigen: not known.

The authors extracted RNA and reverse transcribed it into cDNA as the sequencing template. The protocol was immunoSEQ multiplex PCR, while the TCRdb copy is restricted to in-frame clones and leaves out a portion. Of about 150,000 clones listed, less than 70% are singletons. Study results and caveats: Both scalp clonality and the expanded CD8+ clones among the top 100 showed a significant decrease with tofacitinib. The study found that many expanded lesional clones persisted in scalp and blood during tofacitinib.

The treatment here: oral pan-JAK inhibitor, 5-10 mg twice daily. J is TRBJ1-1 and V is TRBV19; the D is unclear. This TCR came from a human donor with alopecia areata. The source material was CD4+ T cells sorted from blood, sampled at week 4, from a patient treated with tofacitinib. CDR3 residues: CASSTRDLNTEAFF. The CDR3 DNA reads as TGTGCCAGTAGTACCCGGGATTTGAACACTGAAGCTTTCTTT.